These 30 T cell receptor beta chains were all obtained from the same sample, sequenced in a study of cytomegalovirus exposure and HLA in healthy donors. Primers for the PCR totalled 60 Vbeta and 13 Jbeta. Generated by immunoSEQ multiplex PCR, the TCRdb table keeps only in-frame clones and is missing some. In the table there are about 200,000 clones, around 87% of which are singletons. Sequencing was done on a sample of PBMCs. The source of these receptors is a woman under 30 in good health and CMV-seronegative.

V and J are TRBV30 and TRBJ2-1; 7 positions agree with TRBD2. The CDR3 extends over 14 amino acids. V dropped 5 bases and J dropped 1; count of bases not matched to a gene: 5. CDR1 GTSNPN and CDR2 SVGIG come from the germline V gene (reference sequence). The CDR3 nucleotides read TGTGCCTGGGGCGCGGGAGTTTCCTACAATGAGCAGTTCTTC. Its translation: CAWGAGVSYNEQFF.

This chain joins TRBV19 and TRBJ1-5; D gene ambiguous. The V gene's germline CDR1 is LNHDA and CDR2 SQIVND (reference sequence). The CDR3 spans 14 residues. The germline V and J ends were trimmed by 8 bases and 1 base, with 12 bases remaining between them. The DNA of the CDR3 is TGTGCCAGTCTGAGAGGGAACAGCAATCAGCCCCAGCATTTT. This gives the protein CASLRGNSNQPQHF.

The chain combines TRBV6-8 with TRBJ2-5, with 10 bases matching TRBD1. Germline CDR1 reads MNHGY; CDR2 reads SAAAGT. The CDR3 covers 13 residues. V trimming: 7 bases; J trimming: 4 bases; junction bases outside the gene matches: 3. The CDR3, as DNA: TGTGCCAGCAACAGACAGGGGGCAGAGACCCAGTACTTC. Translated: CASNRQGAETQYF.

The chain employs TRBV6-5 and TRBJ2-7; TRBD2 agrees at 8 bases. J lost 3 bases, V lost 0 bases, and 4 bases had no gene match. The germline V gene has CDR1 MNHEY and CDR2 SVGAGI. The CDR3 spans 15 residues. The CDR3 DNA is TGTGCCAGCAGTTACTCCGGCGGGGGGAACTACGAGCAGTACTTC. It translates to CASSYSGGGNYEQYF.

The chain has TRBV4-1 and TRBJ2-5; 9 bases align to TRBD2. The CDR3 is 16 residues long. The junction had 13 bases not matched to a gene; V was cut back by 7 bases and J by 4 bases. CDR1 is MGHRA and CDR2 is YSYEKL in the germline V gene. For the CDR3, the DNA is TGCGCCAGCACGTATTTAGCGGGAGTGGGTTCAGAGACCCAGTACTTC. Translation gives CASTYLAGVGSETQYF.

The chain recombines TRBV21-1 with TRBJ1-2. TRBV21-1 is a listed pseudogene. CDR3 length: 17 amino acids. In nucleotides, the CDR3 is TGTGCCAGCAGCACCTGCGGCCGGGAGTGGAGGAACTATGGCTACACCTTC. Translated: CASSTCGREWRNYGYTF.

CDR3 in amino acids: CASSFDRPYSPLHF. The CDR3 region has the DNA TGCGCCAGCAGCTTCGACAGGCCATATTCACCCCTCCACTTT. The genes are TRBV5-1 and TRBJ1-6, with D tentatively TRBD1 (6 bases). The CDR3 extends over 14 amino acids. Germline V gene lookup returns CDR1 SGHRS and CDR2 YFSETQ. V was shortened by 2 bases and J by 8 bases, with 11 bases between the two germline ends. Combining the CDR3 with reference TRBV5-1 and TRBJ1-6 gives the whole variable domain KAGVTQTPRYLIKTRGQQVTLSCSPISGHRSVSWYQQTPGQGLQFLFEYFSETQRNKGNFPGRFSGRQFSNSRSEMNVSTLELGDSALYLCASSFDRPYSPLHFGNGTRLTVT.

The chain links TRBV6-1 to TRBJ2-7, with 7 bases aligning to TRBD2. CDR3 length equals 14 residues. Germline trimming cut 8 bases from V and 3 bases from J; bases unmatched to any gene: 10. Germline-derived CDR1 and CDR2 are MNHNS and SASEGT. CDR3 region: CASGGGRVNYEQYF. In DNA form, the CDR3 reads TGTGCCAGCGGGGGGGGACGGGTCAACTACGAGCAGTACTTC.

J is TRBJ2-3 and V is TRBV29-1; TRBD1 matches 8 bases. Unmatched junction bases numbered 8, after V lost 7 bases and J lost 5 bases. The CDR3 has 13 amino acids. Germline V lookup: CDR1 SQVTM, CDR2 ANQGSEA. The CDR3 loop reads CSGLDRDEDTQYF. CDR3 nucleotides: TGCAGCGGCCTGGACAGGGACGAAGATACGCAGTATTTT.

The chain recombines TRBV29-1 with TRBJ2-5; D is ambiguous. CDR3 length: 12 amino acids. Looked up from germline, CDR1 is SQVTM and CDR2 is ANQGSEA. V was clipped by 3 bases and J by 4 bases, with 9 bases between them. The CDR3 loop reads CSVDRAGETQYF. In nucleotides, the CDR3 is TGCAGCGTTGACCGAGCAGGAGAGACCCAGTACTTC.

The rearrangement joins TRBV4-1 to TRBJ1-1; TRBD1 might be the D (6 bases). Germline V gene data show CDR1 as MGHRA and CDR2 as YSYEKL. V shed 1 base and J shed 1 base, with 13 bases lying between them. This CDR3 spans 16 amino acids. CDR3 coding DNA: TGCGCCAGCAGCCAAGGGGGGGGCAGAACGAACACTGAAGCTTTCTTT. It codes for CASSQGGGRTNTEAFF.

The chain joins TRBV27 to TRBJ2-3; D is perhaps TRBD2 (5 bases). The CDR3 totals 16 residues. The V gene's germline CDR1 is MNHEY and CDR2 SMNVEV (reference sequence). Trimming shortened V by 2 bases and J by 2 bases, and 14 bases separated the two germline ends. The CDR3 DNA reads TGTGCCAGCAGTTTACGGGGTGCGTTGTTCACAGATACGCAGTATTTT. As protein: CASSLRGALFTDTQYF.

This clone occurred a few times. V usage is TRBV5-1 and J usage is TRBJ2-3; perhaps TRBD1 as D (5 bases). The CDR3 has 14 residues. The germline CDR1 and CDR2 sequences are SGHRS and YFSETQ. Trimming cost V 4 bases and J 2 bases, with 11 bases left between them. The CDR3, as DNA: TGCGCCAGCAGCGTGAGGACACTCACAGATACGCAGTATTTT. Translated, it gives CASSVRTLTDTQYF.

This chain connects TRBV2 to TRBJ2-5; D is unclear. Trimming pared 5 bases from V and 5 bases from J, leaving 15 bases between. This CDR3 has 14 amino acids. The germline V gene encodes CDR1 SNHLY and CDR2 FYNNEI. The CDR3 DNA follows: TGTGCCAGCAGTTTGGCGAAGAATAGCGAGACCCAGTACTTC. Translating it yields CASSLAKNSETQYF.

In its sample, this clone was seen once. The rearrangement uses TRBV28 and TRBJ2-1, with 8 nucleotides matching TRBD1. This CDR3 comprises 14 residues. Germline trimming cut 3 bases from V and 7 bases from J; bases unmatched to any gene: 5. CDR1 and CDR2 from the germline V gene are MDHEN and SYDVKM. CDR3 nucleotides: TGTGCCAGCAGTTTTCCTCAGGGGGCGAATGAGCAGTTCTTC. Protein product: CASSFPQGANEQFF.

CDR3 in amino acids: CASSGGGSNTEAFF. The CDR3 DNA follows: TGCGCCAGCAGTGGGGGCGGCTCTAACACTGAAGCTTTCTTT. This rearrangement joins TRBV10-2 to TRBJ1-1, with D possibly TRBD1 on 5 matching bases. V was trimmed by 4 bases and J by 2 bases, leaving 11 bases between them. The CDR3 is made up of 14 amino acids. CDR1 is WSHSY, CDR2 SAAADI, per germline.

Worth noting for this clone: Other DNA variants within this sample encode the same CDR3. V gene TRBV9 combines with J gene TRBJ2-7; 7 bases line up with TRBD1. CDR3 length: 13 residues. The trim removed 3 bases at V and 5 bases at J, leaving 5 bases unmatched. The germline V gene has CDR1 SGDLS and CDR2 YYNGEE. The CDR3 nucleotides are TGTGCCAGCAGCGCACGACAGGGCCACGAGCAGTACTTC. The encoded protein is CASSARQGHEQYF.

As DNA, the CDR3 is TGTGCCAGCAGCCCGGAGTACCCCGGGGAGCTGTTTTTT. This gives the protein CASSPEYPGELFF. The J gene is TRBJ2-2, the V gene TRBV7-9; D unresolved. V shed 5 bases and J shed 6 bases, with 10 bases lying between them. Looked up from germline, CDR1 is SEHNR and CDR2 is FQNEAQ (reference sequence). This CDR3 has 13 residues.

The chain links TRBV5-1 to TRBJ1-2, with 7 bases identical to TRBD1. The CDR3 loop spans 15 amino acids. In germline, CDR1 is SGHRS, CDR2 YFSETQ. J gave up 4 bases and V 1 base, and 7 bases lay outside the gene matches. This chain's CDR3 is CASSLQQGNTYGYTF. CDR3 coding DNA: TGCGCCAGCAGCTTGCAACAGGGGAATACCTATGGCTACACCTTC.

A remark on this clone: A junction end diverges from the germline sequence, so it may reflect a read error. The chain joins TRBV7-7 to TRBJ2-7, with 7 bases aligning to TRBD1. Germline V gene lookup returns CDR1 SSHAT and CDR2 FNYEAQ (reference sequence). This CDR3 is 13 amino acids long. The CDR3 spells CASSPTWTGEQYF. The CDR3 DNA follows: TGTGCTAGCAGCCCCACTTGGACAGGCGAGCAGTACTTC.

This clone was detected a few times. The rearrangement uses TRBV7-3 and TRBJ2-1, with TRBD2 identical over 11 bases. V lost 5 bases, J lost 3 bases, and 9 bases stayed unmatched. The CDR3 has 17 amino acids. The germline gives CDR1 SGHTA, CDR2 FQGTGA. The CDR3 spells CASSPGTSGPDYNEQFF. The CDR3 coding sequence is TGTGCCAGCAGCCCCGGGACTAGCGGACCGGACTACAATGAGCAGTTCTTC. Together with reference TRBV7-3 and TRBJ2-1, the CDR3 gives the full variable domain: GAGVSQTPSNKVTEKGKYVELRCDPISGHTALYWYRQSLGQGPEFLIYFQGTGAADDSGLPNDRFFAVRPEGSVSTLKIQRTERGDSAVYLCASSPGTSGPDYNEQFFGPGTRLTVL.

The chain links TRBV5-1 to TRBJ1-1; 9 nucleotides agree with TRBD1. Germline V gives CDR1 SGHRS, CDR2 YFSETQ. Germline trimming cut 0 bases from V and 5 bases from J; bases unmatched to any gene: 5. The CDR3 loop spans 15 amino acids. The CDR3 here is CASSLDRTGVTEAFF. DNA of the CDR3: TGCGCCAGCAGCTTGGACCGGACAGGGGTTACTGAAGCTTTCTTT.

The chain links TRBV10-3 to TRBJ2-3, with 9 nucleotides matching TRBD1. CDR1 is ENHRY, CDR2 SYGVKD, per germline. The CDR3 runs to 14 residues. The V gene end was trimmed by 0 bases and the J gene end by 9 bases; junction bases not matched to a gene: 4. The CDR3 region is CAISESDRGGTQYF. The DNA for the CDR3 is TGTGCCATCAGTGAGTCCGACAGGGGGGGAACGCAGTATTTT.

The chain recombines TRBV30 with TRBJ2-1; a possible D gene is TRBD1 (6 bases). Trimming removed 0 bases at V and 5 bases at J, with 23 bases between. The CDR3 consists of 18 residues. The germline CDR1 and CDR2 sequences are GTSNPN and SVGIG (reference sequence). The CDR3 here is CAWSVSRRDTRDNNEQFF. CDR3 bases: TGTGCCTGGAGTGTATCCCGCCGGGACACCCGTGACAACAATGAGCAGTTCTTC.

This rearrangement joins TRBV9 to TRBJ2-7; D gene ambiguous. The germline gives CDR1 SGDLS, CDR2 YYNGEE. Trimming left V 0 bases short and J 1 base short, with 8 bases between. The CDR3 has 14 residues. The CDR3 DNA follows: TGTGCCAGCAGCGTAGGTGGAGATTCCTACGAGCAGTACTTC. Its translation is CASSVGGDSYEQYF.

The V and J genes are TRBV5-6 and TRBJ2-5; D not certain. This CDR3 comprises 13 residues. Trimming removed 4 bases from V and 2 bases from J, with 9 bases in between. The germline V gene encodes CDR1 SGHDT and CDR2 YYEEEE. CDR3 sequence (DNA): TGTGCCAGCAGCCCCTACCATCAAGAGACCCAGTACTTC. The encoded protein is CASSPYHQETQYF.

The chain recombines TRBV28 with TRBJ2-7; 12 bases match TRBD1. The length of the CDR3 is 15 residues. J lost 4 bases, V lost 5 bases, and 6 bases had no gene match. Germline CDR1 reads MDHEN; CDR2 reads SYDVKM. CDR3 region: CASSPVGQGAYEQYF. The CDR3 region has the DNA TGTGCCAGCAGTCCAGTGGGACAGGGGGCTTACGAGCAGTACTTC.

The V gene is TRBV19, the J gene TRBJ2-5; 10 bases fit TRBD1. The J call is in doubt because the DNA end fits TRBJ2-7 better. This CDR3 is built from 15 residues. Germline V gene data show CDR1 as LNHDA and CDR2 as SQIVND (reference sequence). CDR3 nucleotides: TGTGCCAGTATGGGGCCGGGGGACAGGGGATACGAGCAGTACTTC. Translated: CASMGPGDRGYEQYF.

The rearrangement links TRBV5-1 to TRBJ1-4; 7 bases align to TRBD1. This CDR3 contains 17 residues. Trimming at V came to 3 bases and at J to 0 bases, leaving 8 bases not matched to a gene. Germline CDR1 SGHRS, CDR2 YFSETQ. The DNA for the CDR3 is TGCGCCAGCAGCTGGGATGGACAGGAGGCAACTAATGAAAAACTGTTTTTT. It codes for CASSWDGQEATNEKLFF. Looking up the rest from reference TRBV5-1 and TRBJ1-4 gives the full variable domain: KAGVTQTPRYLIKTRGQQVTLSCSPISGHRSVSWYQQTPGQGLQFLFEYFSETQRNKGNFPGRFSGRQFSNSRSEMNVSTLELGDSALYLCASSWDGQEATNEKLFFGSGTQLSVL.

This chain joins TRBV30 and TRBJ1-2; the match to TRBD1 covers 7 bases. The CDR3 length is 12 residues. V dropped 8 bases and J dropped 8; count of bases not matched to a gene: 11. From germline, CDR1 is GTSNPN and CDR2 SVGIG (reference sequence). The CDR3 region is CARTVDRVGYTF. The CDR3 nucleotides read TGTGCCCGCACGGTTGACAGGGTAGGCTACACCTTC.